A selection of T cell receptor beta chains follows, all from one sample in a study of cytomegalovirus exposure and HLA in healthy donors. Measured with immunoSEQ multiplex PCR; TCRdb has only the in-frame clones, and not every one. The repertoire holds about 84,000 clones, with about 87% as singletons. Sequencing input: PBMCs. These TCRs come from a young man in good health and CMV-seronegative. Both conserved end residues are part of each CDR3. A D gene is named only where the DNA matches it firmly. Not all rows give a size; the values are once, few, many and, for expanded clones, a class.

clone size: .
J gene: TRBJ2-7
V gene: TRBV5-1
D gene: .
CDR3 DNA: TGCGCCAGCAGCTTAAAACCGACTATGGGAAGTTACGAGCAGTACTTC
CDR3 protein: CASSLKPTMGSYEQYF

clone size: .
J gene: TRBJ2-1
V gene: TRBV2
D gene: .
CDR3 DNA: TGTGCCAGCATGCGGCGGGACCGTAACAATGAGCAGTTCTTC
CDR3 protein: CASMRRDRNNEQFF

clone size: .
J gene: TRBJ2-7
V gene: TRBV5-8
D gene: TRBD1
CDR3 DNA: TGTGCCAGCACCCCCCGCCGGGGGACAGGGTCCTACGAGCAGTACTTC
CDR3 protein: CASTPRRGTGSYEQYF

clone size: .
J gene: TRBJ2-2
V gene: TRBV7-2
D gene: TRBD2
CDR3 DNA: TGTGCCAGCAGCTTTAGGTCTAGCGGTAACACCGGGGAGCTGTTTTTT
CDR3 protein: CASSFRSSGNTGELFF

clone size: .
J gene: TRBJ1-1
V gene: TRBV27
D gene: TRBD1
CDR3 DNA: TGTGCCAGCAGTTTTCACAGGGGGCGCGCCGCTGAAGCTTTCTTT
CDR3 protein: CASSFHRGRAAEAFF

clone size: .
J gene: TRBJ2-7
V gene: TRBV28
D gene: TRBD1
CDR3 DNA: TGTGCCAGCAGAGGGGGCCTTAGTGGGTACTTC
CDR3 protein: CASRGGLSGYF

clone size: .
J gene: TRBJ1-1
V gene: TRBV29-1
D gene: .
CDR3 DNA: TGCAGCGTTGAAGGGGGGGACGAAGCTTTCTTT
CDR3 protein: CSVEGGDEAFF

clone size: .
J gene: TRBJ1-6
V gene: TRBV10-3
D gene: .
CDR3 DNA: TGTGCCATCAAGGCGGGGGTTTATAATTCACCCCTCCACTTT
CDR3 protein: CAIKAGVYNSPLHF

clone size: .
J gene: TRBJ1-2
V gene: TRBV19
D gene: .
CDR3 DNA: TGTGCCAGTAGTTCCAGACCAGGGCTGGTTTCGGACTATGGCTACACCTTC
CDR3 protein: CASSSRPGLVSDYGYTF

clone size: .
J gene: TRBJ2-7
V gene: TRBV18
D gene: TRBD1
CDR3 DNA: TGTGCCAGCTCACCCCGGACAGGAATGGACGAGCAGTACTTC
CDR3 protein: CASSPRTGMDEQYF

clone size: .
J gene: TRBJ2-7
V gene: TRBV5-8
D gene: .
CDR3 DNA: TGTGCCAGCAGCTTGAGGCGGTCCGGGATTACCTACGAGCAGTACTTC
CDR3 protein: CASSLRRSGITYEQYF

clone size: .
J gene: TRBJ2-1
V gene: TRBV5-8
D gene: TRBD2
CDR3 DNA: TGTGCCAGCAGCTGGCCGGGACTAACGTACAATGAGCAGTTCTTC
CDR3 protein: CASSWPGLTYNEQFF

clone size: .
J gene: TRBJ2-1
V gene: TRBV5-4
D gene: TRBD2
CDR3 DNA: TGTGCCAGCAGCTTGGGGACTAGCGGGAGGACTAATGAGCAGTTCTTC
CDR3 protein: CASSLGTSGRTNEQFF

clone size: .
J gene: TRBJ1-1
V gene: TRBV5-4
D gene: .
CDR3 DNA: TGTGCCAGCAGCTTGGGGTCAGGGAACACTGAAGCTTTCTTT
CDR3 protein: CASSLGSGNTEAFF

clone size: .
J gene: TRBJ2-3
V gene: TRBV5-5
D gene: TRBD2
CDR3 DNA: TGTGCCAGCAGCTTGCCGCCTCGGACTAGCGGGTTAACAGATACGCAGTATTTT
CDR3 protein: CASSLPPRTSGLTDTQYF

clone size: few
J gene: TRBJ1-1
V gene: TRBV5-6
D gene: TRBD1
CDR3 DNA: TGTGCCAGCAGCCTGGGGGGGGACAGGGTGATCACTGAAGCTTTCTTT
CDR3 protein: CASSLGGDRVITEAFF

clone size: .
J gene: TRBJ1-1
V gene: TRBV5-5
D gene: .
CDR3 DNA: TGTGCCAGCAGCTTTAGCCAGGGGAACACTGAAGCTTTCTTT
CDR3 protein: CASSFSQGNTEAFF

clone size: .
J gene: TRBJ1-1
V gene: TRBV9
D gene: .
CDR3 DNA: TGTGCCAGCAGCGTAGTAGCAACAGGCACTGAAGCTTTCTTT
CDR3 protein: CASSVVATGTEAFF

clone size: .
J gene: TRBJ2-5
V gene: TRBV9
D gene: TRBD1
CDR3 DNA: TGTGCCAGCAGTCTCAGTACAGGGGGTGAGACCCAGTACTTC
CDR3 protein: CASSLSTGGETQYF

clone size: .
J gene: TRBJ2-1
V gene: TRBV18
D gene: TRBD2
CDR3 DNA: TGTGCCAGCTCAACGACTAGCGGGAGGTTGCATGAGCAGTTCTTC
CDR3 protein: CASSTTSGRLHEQFF

clone size: .
J gene: TRBJ2-7
V gene: TRBV5-4
D gene: TRBD1
CDR3 DNA: TGTGCCAGCAGCTTGCCTACAGGGGCGACCACCTACGAGCAGTACTTC
CDR3 protein: CASSLPTGATTYEQYF

clone size: .
J gene: TRBJ2-7
V gene: TRBV19
D gene: .
CDR3 DNA: TGTGCCAGTAGTATAGGTTCCCCTAACGAGCAGTACTTC
CDR3 protein: CASSIGSPNEQYF